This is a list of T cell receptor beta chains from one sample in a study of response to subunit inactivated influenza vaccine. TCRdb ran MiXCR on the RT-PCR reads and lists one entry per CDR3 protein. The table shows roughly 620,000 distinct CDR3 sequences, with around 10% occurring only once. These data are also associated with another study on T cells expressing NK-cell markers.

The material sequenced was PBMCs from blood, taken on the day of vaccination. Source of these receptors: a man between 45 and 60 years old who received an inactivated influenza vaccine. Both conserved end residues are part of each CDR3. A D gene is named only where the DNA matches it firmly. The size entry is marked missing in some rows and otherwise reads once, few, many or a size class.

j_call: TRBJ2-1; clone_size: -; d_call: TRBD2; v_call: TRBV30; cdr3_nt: TGTGCCTGGAGTCCGGGACTAGCGGTTTACAATGAGCAGTTCTTC; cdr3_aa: CAWSPGLAVYNEQFF
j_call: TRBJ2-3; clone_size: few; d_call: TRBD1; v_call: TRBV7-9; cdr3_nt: TGTGCCAGCAGCCGACAGGGCGGCACAGATACGCAGTATTTT; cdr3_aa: CASSRQGGTDTQYF
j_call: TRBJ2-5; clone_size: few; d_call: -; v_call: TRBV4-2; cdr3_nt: TGTGCCAGCAGCCCCATGGTCGGGGCGAACCAAGAGACCCAGTACTTC; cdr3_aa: CASSPMVGANQETQYF
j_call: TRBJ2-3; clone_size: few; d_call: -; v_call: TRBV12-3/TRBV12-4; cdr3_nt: TGTGCCAGCGGACGATTCCCCACAGATACGCAGTATTTT; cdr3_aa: CASGRFPTDTQYF
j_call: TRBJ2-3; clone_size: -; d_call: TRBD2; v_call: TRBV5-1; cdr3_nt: TGCGCCAGCAGCAATACGGGAGGAGGGACAGATACGCAGTATTTT; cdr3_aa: CASSNTGGGTDTQYF
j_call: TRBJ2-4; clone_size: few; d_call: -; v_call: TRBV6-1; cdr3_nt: TGTGCCAGCAGTGAAGGGTTCAGGGGAGGCTCCATTCAGTACTTC; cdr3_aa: CASSEGFRGGSIQYF
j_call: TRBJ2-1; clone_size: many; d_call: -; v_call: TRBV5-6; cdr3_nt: TGTGCCAGCAGCTTGGCACGTTTTGAGACCAATGAGCAGTTCTTC; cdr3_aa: CASSLARFETNEQFF
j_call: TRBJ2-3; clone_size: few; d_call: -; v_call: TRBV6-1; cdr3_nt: TGTGCCAGCAGCCCCTTCAGTGGGGCCACAGATACGCAGTATTTT; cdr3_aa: CASSPFSGATDTQYF
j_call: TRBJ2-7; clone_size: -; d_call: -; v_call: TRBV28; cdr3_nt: TGTGCCAGCAGTTCGGGGTGGTACGAGCAGTACTTC; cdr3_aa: CASSSGWYEQYF
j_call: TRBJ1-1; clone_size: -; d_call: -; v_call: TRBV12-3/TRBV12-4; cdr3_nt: TGTGCCAGCTCGAAAGGAGTTGTGACTGAAGCTTTCTTT; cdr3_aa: CASSKGVVTEAFF
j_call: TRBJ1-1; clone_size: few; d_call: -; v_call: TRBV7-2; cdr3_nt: TGTGCCAGCAGCTTAGTATGGGCATCTGAAGCTTTCTTT; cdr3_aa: CASSLVWASEAFF
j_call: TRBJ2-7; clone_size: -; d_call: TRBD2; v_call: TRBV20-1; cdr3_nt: TGCAGTGCCCCTCGTGAGACTAGCGACCTCTACGAGCAGTACTTC; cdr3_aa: CSAPRETSDLYEQYF
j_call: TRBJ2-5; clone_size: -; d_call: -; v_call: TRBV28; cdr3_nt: TGTGCCAGCAGTGAAACAGGGCTCGGGGAGACCCAGTACTTC; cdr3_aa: CASSETGLGETQYF
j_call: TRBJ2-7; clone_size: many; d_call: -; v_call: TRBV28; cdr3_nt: TGTGCCAGCAGTTTCGGGGACACTTACGAGCAGTACTTC; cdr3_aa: CASSFGDTYEQYF
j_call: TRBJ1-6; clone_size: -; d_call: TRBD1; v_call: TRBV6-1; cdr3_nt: TGTGCCAGCAGGACAGGGGCAGGATCACCCCTCCACTTT; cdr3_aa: CASRTGAGSPLHF
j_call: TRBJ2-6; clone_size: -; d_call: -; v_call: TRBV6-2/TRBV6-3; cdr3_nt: TGTGCCAGCAGTTACGAGGAGTCTGGGGCCAACGTCCTGACTTTC; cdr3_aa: CASSYEESGANVLTF
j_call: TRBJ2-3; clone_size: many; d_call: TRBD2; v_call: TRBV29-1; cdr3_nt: TGCAGCGTTGAAAAGGTGGTAGCGGGGGCCACAGATACGCAGTATTTT; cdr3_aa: CSVEKVVAGATDTQYF
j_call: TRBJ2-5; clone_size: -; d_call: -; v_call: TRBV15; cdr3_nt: TGTGCCACCAGCACCCTAGGGGGGACCCAGTACTTC; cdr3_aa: CATSTLGGTQYF
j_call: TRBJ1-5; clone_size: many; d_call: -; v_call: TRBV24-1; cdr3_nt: TGTGCCACCAGTGATTTGCAAGGGGGGATCCAGCATTTT; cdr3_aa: CATSDLQGGIQHF
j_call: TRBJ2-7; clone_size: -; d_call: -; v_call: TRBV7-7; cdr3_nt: TGTGCCAGCAGCCTCAGACTGGAACCCGCCTACGAGCAGTACTTC; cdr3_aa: CASSLRLEPAYEQYF
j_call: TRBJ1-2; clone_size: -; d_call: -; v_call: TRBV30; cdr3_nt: TGTGCCTGGAGTCACCCATACTCCAGGGATGGCTACACCTTC; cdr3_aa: CAWSHPYSRDGYTF
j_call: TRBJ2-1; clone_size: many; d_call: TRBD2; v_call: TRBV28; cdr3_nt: TGTGCCAGCACCTCGACTAGCGCGGCTGAGCAGTTCTTC; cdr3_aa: CASTSTSAAEQFF
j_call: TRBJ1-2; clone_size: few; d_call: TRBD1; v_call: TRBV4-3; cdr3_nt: TGCGCCAGCAGCCAAGACCGGGACAGGGCCTTTTATGGCTACACCTTC; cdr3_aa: CASSQDRDRAFYGYTF
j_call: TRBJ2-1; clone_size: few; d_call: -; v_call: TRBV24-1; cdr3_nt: TGTGCCACCAGTGAGTCAGGCGGATACTCCTACAATGAGCAGTTCTTC; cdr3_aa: CATSESGGYSYNEQFF
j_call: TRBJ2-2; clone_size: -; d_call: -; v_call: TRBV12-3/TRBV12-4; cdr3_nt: TGTGCCAGCAGGCTGGGGGAGTTGAACACCGGGGAGCTGTTTTTT; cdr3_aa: CASRLGELNTGELFF
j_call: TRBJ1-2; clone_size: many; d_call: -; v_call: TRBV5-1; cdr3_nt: TGCGCCAGCAGCCCGGAAGCGACGGGGTACGGCTACACCTTC; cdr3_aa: CASSPEATGYGYTF
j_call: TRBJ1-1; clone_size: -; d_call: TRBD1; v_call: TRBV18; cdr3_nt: TGTGCCAGCTTAGGGGGCTCAAACACTGAAGCTTTCTTT; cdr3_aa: CASLGGSNTEAFF
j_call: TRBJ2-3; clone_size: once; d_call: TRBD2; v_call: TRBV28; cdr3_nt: TGTGCCAGCAGTTTGAGCTATCCGGCGGCTAGCGGGAGGGCAATAGATACGCAGTATTTT; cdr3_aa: CASSLSYPAASGRAIDTQYF
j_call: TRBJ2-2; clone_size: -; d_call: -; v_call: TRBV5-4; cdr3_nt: TGTGCCAGCAGCTTGCCCTATCCCTCGGGCGGCCCGAACACCGGGGAGCTGTTTTTT; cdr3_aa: CASSLPYPSGGPNTGELFF
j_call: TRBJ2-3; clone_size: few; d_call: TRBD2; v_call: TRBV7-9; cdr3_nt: TGTGCCAGCAGCTCCCTAGCGGGGCGGGGCACAGATACGCAGTATTTT; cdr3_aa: CASSSLAGRGTDTQYF
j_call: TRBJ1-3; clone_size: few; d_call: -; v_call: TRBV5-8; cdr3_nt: TGTGCCAGCAGCTTGGACGGGAGAAACACCATATATTTT; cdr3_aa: CASSLDGRNTIYF
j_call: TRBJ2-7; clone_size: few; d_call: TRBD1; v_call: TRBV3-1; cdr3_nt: TGTGCCAGCAGCCGCCCAGGGGGCGCTTCCTACGAGCAGTACTTC; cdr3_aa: CASSRPGGASYEQYF
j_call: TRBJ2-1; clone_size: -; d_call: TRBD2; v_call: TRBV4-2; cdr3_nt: TGTGCCGGCAGCCAAGAGGGACTAGCGGGGGCCAATGAGCAGTTCTTC; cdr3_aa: CAGSQEGLAGANEQFF
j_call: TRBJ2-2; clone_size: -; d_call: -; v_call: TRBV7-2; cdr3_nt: TGTGCCAGCAAATATTACACCGGGGAGCTGTTTTTT; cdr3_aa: CASKYYTGELFF
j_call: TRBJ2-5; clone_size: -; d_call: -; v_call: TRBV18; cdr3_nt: TGTGCCAGCTCAGACCTTACAGGGTCTCCAGAGACCCAGTACTTC; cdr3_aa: CASSDLTGSPETQYF
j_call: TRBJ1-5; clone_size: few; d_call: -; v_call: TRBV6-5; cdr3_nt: TGTGCCAGCAATGGTGAGGGGCAGCCCCAGCATTTT; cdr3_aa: CASNGEGQPQHF
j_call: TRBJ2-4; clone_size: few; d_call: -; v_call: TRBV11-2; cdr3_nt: TGTGCCAGCAGCAAAGTCACGGGTCCCCTAGCCAAAAACATTCAGTACTTC; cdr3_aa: CASSKVTGPLAKNIQYF
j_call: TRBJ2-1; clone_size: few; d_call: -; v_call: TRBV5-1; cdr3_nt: TGCGCCAGCAGCTTGGAAGGTACGGGGGATAACTACAATGAGCAGTTCTTC; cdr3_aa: CASSLEGTGDNYNEQFF
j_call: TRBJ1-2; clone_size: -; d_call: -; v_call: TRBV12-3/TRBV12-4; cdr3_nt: TGTGCCAGCAGTCGGACTACTAACTATGGCTACACCTTC; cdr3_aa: CASSRTTNYGYTF
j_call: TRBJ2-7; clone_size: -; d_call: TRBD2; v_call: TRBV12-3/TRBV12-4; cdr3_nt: TGTGCCAGCAGTTTAGTGGGGGGGTACTACGAGCAGTACTTC; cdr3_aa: CASSLVGGYYEQYF
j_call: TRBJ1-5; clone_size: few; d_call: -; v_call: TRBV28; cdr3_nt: TGTGCCAGCAGTCAAATCACGGTTAATAGCAATCAGCCCCAGCATTTT; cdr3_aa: CASSQITVNSNQPQHF
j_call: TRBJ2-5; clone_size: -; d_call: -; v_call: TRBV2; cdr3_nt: TGTGCCAGCAGTGATGTTCAGGAACTCCAAGAGACACAGTACTTC; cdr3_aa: CASSDVQELQETQYF
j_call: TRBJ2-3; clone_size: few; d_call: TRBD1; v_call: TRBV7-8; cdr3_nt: TGTGCCAGCAGCTTCGGACAGGGCGGGTATACGCAGTATTTT; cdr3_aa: CASSFGQGGYTQYF
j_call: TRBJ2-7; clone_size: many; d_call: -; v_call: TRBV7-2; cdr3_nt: TGTGCCAGCAGCTCACAGACCCCTGGCGAGCAGTACTTC; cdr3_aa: CASSSQTPGEQYF
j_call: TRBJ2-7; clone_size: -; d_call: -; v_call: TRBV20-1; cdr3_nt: TGCAGTGCTAGAGAGTGGCAGACGAGCTCCTACGAGCAGTACTTC; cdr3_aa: CSAREWQTSSYEQYF
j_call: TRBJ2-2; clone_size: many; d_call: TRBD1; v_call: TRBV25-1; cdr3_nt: TGTGCCAGCAGCCGGTCGGGACAGTGGGCGACCGGGGAGCTGTTTTTT; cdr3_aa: CASSRSGQWATGELFF